The rows below give T cell receptor beta chains drawn from one sample of a study of OX40 agonist ivuxolimab in advanced cancers. The method was immunoSEQ multiplex PCR; TCRdb's version includes in-frame clones alone and lacks a portion of them. The sample lists around 69,000 clones; 80% to 90% were seen once. Here the sequenced sample was CD4+ or CD8+ T cells sorted from blood, taken in a trial of the OX40 agonist ivuxolimab. The receptors derive from an adult with an advanced solid tumor such as melanoma, head and neck, liver or kidney cancer. CDR3s include the opening cysteine and the closing phenylalanine or tryptophan. Fields, in order: CDR3 protein, CDR3 DNA, J gene, clone size, D gene, V gene. D genes are given only for firm matches. A row's size may be missing; if present it is once, few, many or a size class.

CASSLYRVNTEAFF,TGTGCCAGCAGCTTGTACAGGGTGAACACTGAAGCTTTCTTT,TRBJ1-1,NA,NA,TRBV5-4
CAWRADFWRDKQFF,TGTGCCTGGAGGGCGGACTTTTGGCGTGATAAGCAGTTCTTC,TRBJ2-1,once,NA,TRBV30
CASSWRRHPGELFF,TGTGCCAGCAGTTGGAGGAGACACCCCGGGGAGCTGTTTTTT,TRBJ2-2,NA,NA,TRBV6-5
CASSLDSVRNNEQFF,TGTGCCAGCAGCTTAGATAGTGTCAGAAACAATGAGCAGTTCTTC,TRBJ2-1,NA,NA,TRBV11-2
CASSVRGREGTDTQYF,TGTGCCAGCAGCGTTAGAGGGCGGGAGGGAACAGATACGCAGTATTTT,TRBJ2-3,NA,TRBD2,TRBV9
CASSTGGRTPTYGYTF,TGCGCCAGCAGCACGGGGGGCAGGACTCCTACCTATGGCTACACCTTC,TRBJ1-2,NA,NA,TRBV5-1
CASSEQGSLYEQYF,TGTGCCAGCAGTGAACAGGGTTCTCTCTACGAGCAGTACTTC,TRBJ2-7,NA,NA,TRBV2
CASRKPGLNRGSGANVLTF,TGTGCCAGCAGAAAACCGGGGTTAAACAGGGGATCTGGGGCCAACGTCCTGACTTTC,TRBJ2-6,NA,TRBD1,TRBV28
CASSPPGPSSGANVLTF,TGTGCCAGCTCACCACCGGGGCCTTCCTCTGGGGCCAACGTCCTGACTTTC,TRBJ2-6,NA,NA,TRBV18
CASSPQVGTSGTYEQYF,TGTGCCAGCTCACCGCAGGTAGGGACTAGCGGGACCTACGAGCAGTACTTC,TRBJ2-7,NA,TRBD2,TRBV18
CASSRTGLAIYEQYF,TGTGCCAGCAGTCGCACGGGACTAGCGATCTACGAGCAGTACTTC,TRBJ2-7,once,TRBD2,TRBV27
CASSARTWDTEAFF,TGCGCCAGCAGCGCAAGGACGTGGGACACTGAAGCTTTCTTT,TRBJ1-1,NA,NA,TRBV5-1
CASSYSYRADNEQFF,TGTGCCAGCAGTTACTCGTACAGGGCTGACAATGAGCAGTTCTTC,TRBJ2-1,NA,NA,TRBV6-5
CASSLDGATTNEKLFF,TGTGCCAGCAGTTTAGACGGCGCCACAACTAATGAAAAACTGTTTTTT,TRBJ1-4,NA,NA,TRBV28
CASSPVGGKDEKLFF,TGTGCCAGCTCACCAGTCGGGGGCAAGGATGAAAAACTGTTTTTT,TRBJ1-4,NA,NA,TRBV18
CAISSPGRDNTEAFF,TGTGCCATCAGTTCACCAGGAAGAGACAACACTGAAGCTTTCTTT,TRBJ1-1,NA,NA,TRBV10-3
CASSRRDTEYNEQFF,TGTGCCAGCTCCCGACGGGACACAGAGTACAATGAGCAGTTCTTC,TRBJ2-1,once,NA,TRBV18
CASSLRVGAYEQYF,TGTGCCAGCAGTTTGCGGGTTGGGGCCTACGAGCAGTACTTC,TRBJ2-7,NA,NA,TRBV28
CASSVVGGGYGYTF,TGTGCCAGCAGTGTTGTAGGGGGCGGCTATGGCTACACCTTC,TRBJ1-2,NA,TRBD1,TRBV2
CASSTGQGAHQPQHF,TGTGCCAGCAGTACGGGACAGGGGGCTCATCAGCCCCAGCATTTT,TRBJ1-5,NA,TRBD1,TRBV28
CASSSTQGGGAYEQYF,TGTGCCAGCAGCTCCACTCAGGGAGGAGGGGCCTACGAGCAGTACTTC,TRBJ2-7,NA,NA,TRBV11-2
CASSLGLAGLYEQYF,TGTGCCAGCAGCTTAGGTCTAGCGGGGCTCTACGAGCAGTACTTC,TRBJ2-7,NA,TRBD2,TRBV7-3
CASSDAGTGETQYF,TGTGCCAGCAGTGACGCCGGGACAGGGGAGACCCAGTACTTC,TRBJ2-5,NA,TRBD1,TRBV6-1
CASSGTSGTSGTDTQYF,TGTGCCAGCAGCGGAACAAGCGGGACCTCTGGCACAGATACGCAGTATTTT,TRBJ2-3,NA,TRBD2,TRBV4-2
CSVDTSGIKNEQFF,TGCAGCGTTGATACTAGCGGGATAAAAAATGAGCAGTTCTTC,TRBJ2-1,NA,TRBD2,TRBV29-1
CASSYDRGGNSPLHF,TGTGCCAGCAGTTATGACAGGGGTGGCAATTCACCCCTCCACTTT,TRBJ1-6,NA,TRBD1,TRBV28
CASSRRLGTGSYEQYF,TGTGCCAGCAGCCGGCGTTTAGGGACAGGATCCTACGAGCAGTACTTC,TRBJ2-7,NA,TRBD1,TRBV7-9
CASSPAGTGVEKLFF,TGTGCCAGCAGTCCAGCCGGGACAGGGGTCGAAAAACTGTTTTTT,TRBJ1-4,NA,TRBD1,TRBV25-1
CASDAGGKNTQYF,TGTGCCAGCGATGCGGGAGGGAAGAATACGCAGTATTTT,TRBJ2-3,NA,TRBD2,TRBV5-4
CASSIVPPHTQYF,TGTGCCAGTAGTATAGTCCCACCCCATACGCAGTATTTT,TRBJ2-3,NA,NA,TRBV19
CASSVQGRDTGELFF,TGTGCCAGCAGCGTCCAGGGGCGTGACACCGGGGAGCTGTTTTTT,TRBJ2-2,few,NA,TRBV9
CASSIGRTGGNQPQHF,TGTGCCAGTAGTATAGGTCGGACAGGGGGCAATCAGCCCCAGCATTTT,TRBJ1-5,NA,TRBD1,TRBV19
CAISGEGSQPQHF,TGTGCCATCAGTGGGGAGGGGTCTCAGCCCCAGCATTTT,TRBJ1-5,once,NA,TRBV10-3
CASSDFAGTTNEKLFF,TGTGCCAGCAGTGATTTCGCGGGAACGACTAATGAAAAACTGTTTTTT,TRBJ1-4,few,NA,TRBV25-1
CASSFEPLGCTF,TGTGCCAGCAGTTTCGAACCGTTAGGGTGCACCTTC,TRBJ1-2,NA,NA,TRBV2
CATGRDLGEKLFF,TGTGCCACTGGAAGGGACCTTGGGGAAAAACTGTTTTTT,TRBJ1-4,NA,NA,TRBV7-7
CASSLIGQTGYTF,TGCGCCAGCAGCTTGATAGGGCAGACTGGCTACACCTTC,TRBJ1-2,NA,NA,TRBV5-1
CASSPGTGGEWADRAFF,TGTGCCAGCAGCCCCGGGACAGGGGGCGAGTGGGCAGATCGAGCTTTCTTT,TRBJ1-1,once,TRBD1,TRBV9
CASSIGTTYEQYF,TGCGCCAGCAGCATAGGGACGACGTACGAGCAGTACTTC,TRBJ2-7,NA,NA,TRBV5-1
CASSPYLSGRVYNEQFF,TGTGCCAGCTCACCATACCTCAGCGGGAGGGTTTACAATGAGCAGTTCTTC,TRBJ2-1,NA,TRBD2,TRBV18